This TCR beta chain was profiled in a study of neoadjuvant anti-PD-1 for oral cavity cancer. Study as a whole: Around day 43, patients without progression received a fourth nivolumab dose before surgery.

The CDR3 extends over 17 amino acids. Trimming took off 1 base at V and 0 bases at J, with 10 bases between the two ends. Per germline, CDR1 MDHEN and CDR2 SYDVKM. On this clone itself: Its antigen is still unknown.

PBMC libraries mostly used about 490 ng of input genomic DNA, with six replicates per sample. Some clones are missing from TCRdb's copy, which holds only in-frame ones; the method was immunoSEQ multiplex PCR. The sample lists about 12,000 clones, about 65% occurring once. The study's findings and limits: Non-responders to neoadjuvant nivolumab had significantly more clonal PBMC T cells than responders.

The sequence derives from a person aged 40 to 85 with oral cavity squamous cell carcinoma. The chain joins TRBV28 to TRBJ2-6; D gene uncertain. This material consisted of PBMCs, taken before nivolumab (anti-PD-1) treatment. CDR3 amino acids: CASSLYPKLSGANVLTF. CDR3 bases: TGTGCCAGCAGTTTATATCCGAAGCTCTCTGGGGCCAACGTCCTGACTTTC.